These 16 T cell receptor beta chains came from one sample sequenced in a study of cytomegalovirus exposure and HLA in healthy donors (dated by TCRdb to between 2016 and 2019). Libraries were prepared through the immunoSEQ multiplex PCR assay. For the multiplex PCR, a mixture combining 60 forward primers for TCR Vbeta segments and 13 reverse primers for TCR Jbeta segments was used. This is the immuneACCESS table as TCRdb keeps it, with only in-frame sequences that have V and J called. A part of the clones is gone; compared with another copy, unresolved V genes explain less than half, and the rest is unexplained. The sample table contains over 110,000 clones; only one count was recorded for 55% to 80% of them. The ten largest clones represent over 1% of the sample. Sequenced material: PBMCs. These receptors were obtained from a woman aged 40 to 50 in good health and CMV-seronegative.

The chain links TRBV13 to TRBJ1-2; no clear D. Deletions cut 0 bases from V and 4 bases from J, with 15 bases between. Looked up from germline, CDR1 is PRHDT and CDR2 is FYEKMQ (reference sequence). The length of the CDR3 is 16 residues. The CDR3 reads CASSLGARANIYGYTF. DNA for the CDR3: TGTGCCAGCAGCTTAGGGGCGAGGGCGAATATCTATGGCTACACCTTC.

Only a few counts were recorded for this clone. The gene calls are TRBV4-3 and TRBJ1-2; D is unresolved. Per germline, CDR1 LGHNA and CDR2 YSLEER. Trimming stripped 0 bases from V and 12 bases from J, with 11 bases between. This CDR3 contains 12 residues. The CDR3 DNA is TGCGCCAGCAGCCAAGATGGCGAGGTGCACACCTTC. It codes for CASSQDGEVHTF.

The rearrangement links TRBV18 to TRBJ1-3; 9 positions agree with TRBD1. The CDR3 has 17 amino acids. After removal of 2 bases from V and 2 bases from J, the junction contained 7 bases not matched to a gene. Germline V gene lookup returns CDR1 KGHSH and CDR2 LQKENI. This chain's CDR3 is CASSPAQGARAGNTIYF. Here the CDR3 DNA reads TGTGCCAGCTCACCAGCACAGGGGGCGCGGGCTGGAAACACCATATATTTT.

This clone has just a few counts. This chain links TRBV2 with TRBJ1-5; 7 nucleotides agree with TRBD1. Losses at the gene ends were 2 bases for V and 7 bases for J; bases not matched to a gene: 2. This CDR3 has 13 amino acids. Per the germline V gene, CDR1 is SNHLY and CDR2 is FYNNEI. CDR3 in amino acids: CASSETGDQPQHF. CDR3 sequence (DNA): TGTGCCAGCAGTGAAACAGGGGACCAGCCCCAGCATTTT.

The rearrangement uses TRBV29-1 and TRBJ2-3; weak D call: TRBD2 (5 bases). The V end was cut by 4 bases, the J end by 4 bases, with 9 bases between. Germline-derived CDR1 and CDR2 are SQVTM and ANQGSEA. The CDR3 is made up of 12 amino acids. The CDR3 protein is CSVAPGADTQYF. The CDR3, as DNA: TGCAGCGTTGCTCCCGGGGCAGATACGCAGTATTTT.

The rearrangement links TRBV6-1 to TRBJ1-6, with 7 bases lining up with TRBD1. This CDR3 is 14 amino acids long. Germline-derived CDR1 and CDR2 are MNHNS and SASEGT. The V gene end was trimmed by 6 bases and the J gene end by 5 bases; junction bases not matched to a gene: 4. The CDR3 is CASSRDRNNSPLHF. For the CDR3, the DNA is TGTGCCAGCAGCCGGGACAGAAATAATTCACCCCTCCACTTT.

The table lists this clone with a few counts. This rearrangement joins TRBV4-2 to TRBJ1-4; TRBD1 matches 7 bases. The V segment lost 1 base and the J segment 2 bases; nucleotides outside the gene matches: 4. There are 16 residues in the CDR3. Germline CDR1 LGHNA, CDR2 YNFKEQ. The CDR3 DNA reads TGTGCCAGCAGCCAAGTGGAAGGGGGCACTAATGAAAAACTGTTTTTT. Encoded protein: CASSQVEGGTNEKLFF.

This chain uses TRBV2 with TRBJ1-1; D ambiguous. V dropped 3 bases and J dropped 5 bases, with 13 bases sitting between them. Germline V lookup: CDR1 SNHLY, CDR2 FYNNEI. This CDR3 comprises 14 residues. The CDR3 region is CASSDEGSVTEAFF. DNA of the CDR3: TGTGCCAGCAGTGATGAGGGTTCCGTGACTGAAGCTTTCTTT.

The chain has TRBV19 and TRBJ2-2, with a weak D call TRBD2 (6 bases). In germline, CDR1 is LNHDA, CDR2 SQIVND (reference sequence). Trimming shortened V by 5 bases and J by 7 bases, and 17 bases separated the two germline ends. The length of the CDR3 is 15 residues. Here the CDR3 DNA reads TGTGCCAGTAGTGGCCACGGGGGTCTGGTCGGGGAGCTGTTTTTT. This gives the protein CASSGHGGLVGELFF.

The rearrangement uses TRBV19 and TRBJ1-6, with 8 bases that match TRBD1. Looked up from germline, CDR1 is LNHDA and CDR2 is SQIVND (reference sequence). V trimming: 6 bases; J trimming: 5 bases; junction bases outside the gene matches: 6. The CDR3 is 15 residues long. The CDR3 loop reads CASSGQGRHNSPLHF. Written as DNA, the CDR3 is TGTGCCAGTAGCGGACAGGGCCGACATAATTCACCCCTCCACTTT.

V is TRBV7-3 and J is TRBJ1-1, with TRBD1 matching over 7 bases. Germline V gene lookup returns CDR1 SGHTA and CDR2 FQGTGA. CDR3 length: 15 residues. V lost 5 bases and J lost 1; bases outside the gene matches: 7. The CDR3 region is CASSPTTGTNTEAFF. The CDR3 coding sequence is TGTGCCAGCAGCCCGACGACAGGGACGAACACTGAAGCTTTCTTT.

The table lists this clone with a count of one. The V call is TRBV5-4, the J call TRBJ2-3, with 10 bases fitting TRBD2. Germline CDR1 is SGHNT and CDR2 is YYREEE (reference sequence). The V segment lost 7 bases and the J segment 2 bases; nucleotides outside the gene matches: 4. The CDR3 runs to 14 residues. CDR3 sequence (DNA): TGTGCCAGCGGACTAGCGGATTCCACAGATACGCAGTATTTT. This translates into CASGLADSTDTQYF. The entire variable domain, with the rest obtained from reference TRBV5-4 and TRBJ2-3, is as follows: ETGVTQSPTHLIKTRGQQVTLRCSSQSGHNTVSWYQQALGQGPQFIFQYYREEENGRGNFPPRFSGLQFPNYSSELNVNALELDDSALYLCASGLADSTDTQYFGPGTRLTVL.

The rearrangement links TRBV7-8 to TRBJ1-5, with D maybe TRBD1 (5 bases). V lost 0 bases to trimming and J lost 5 bases, with 14 bases between them. The germline CDR1 and CDR2 sequences are SGHVS and FQNEAQ. The CDR3 runs 16 residues. The CDR3 sequence is CASSLAGATYHQPQHF. Written as DNA, the CDR3 is TGTGCCAGCAGCTTAGCTGGGGCAACCTATCATCAGCCCCAGCATTTT. Complete variable domain (other parts from reference TRBV7-8 and TRBJ1-5): GAGVSQSPRYKVAKRGQDVALRCDPISGHVSLFWYQQALGQGPEFLTYFQNEAQLDKSGLPSDRFFAERPEGSVSTLKIQRTQQEDSAVYLCASSLAGATYHQPQHFGDGTRLSIL.

The chain has TRBV7-8 and TRBJ1-2; possible D gene TRBD1, 5 bases. This CDR3 is built from 12 residues. Germline-derived CDR1 and CDR2 are SGHVS and FQNEAQ. V dropped 5 bases and J dropped 5 bases, with 9 bases sitting between them. The CDR3: CASSPTGYGYTF. CDR3 DNA sequence: TGTGCCAGCAGCCCTACAGGTTATGGCTACACCTTC.

This rearrangement joins TRBV5-1 to TRBJ2-5; tentative D call: TRBD1 (5 bases). V lost 7 bases and J lost 5, with 21 bases in between. This CDR3 has 15 residues. Germline values: CDR1 SGHRS, CDR2 YFSETQ. CDR3 DNA: TGCGCCAGCCTTCGGGCGCCAGGGCAGGAGGAGACCCAGTACTTC. Its translation: CASLRAPGQEETQYF.

V is TRBV5-1 and J is TRBJ1-4; D unresolved. The CDR3 is 16 residues long. The germline V gene encodes CDR1 SGHRS and CDR2 YFSETQ. V lost 0 bases and J lost 0, with 9 bases in between. The CDR3 protein is CASSLGGSATNEKLFF. The CDR3 DNA follows: TGCGCCAGCAGCTTGGGTGGGAGTGCAACTAATGAAAAACTGTTTTTT.